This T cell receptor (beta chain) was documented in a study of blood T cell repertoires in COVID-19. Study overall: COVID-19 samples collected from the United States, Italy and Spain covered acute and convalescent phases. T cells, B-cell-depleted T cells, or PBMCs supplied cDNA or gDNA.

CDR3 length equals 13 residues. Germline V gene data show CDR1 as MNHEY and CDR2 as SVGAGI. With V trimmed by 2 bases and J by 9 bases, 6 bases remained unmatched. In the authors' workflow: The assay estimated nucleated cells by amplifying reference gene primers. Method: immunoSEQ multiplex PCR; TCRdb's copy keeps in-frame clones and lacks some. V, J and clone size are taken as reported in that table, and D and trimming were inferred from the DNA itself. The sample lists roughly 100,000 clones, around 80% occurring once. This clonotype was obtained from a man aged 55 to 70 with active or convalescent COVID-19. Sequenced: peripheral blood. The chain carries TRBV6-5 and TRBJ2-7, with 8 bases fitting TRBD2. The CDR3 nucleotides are TGTGCCAGCAGTTACGGGCGGGAGGCTGTGCAGTACGTC. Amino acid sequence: CASSYGREAVQYV.